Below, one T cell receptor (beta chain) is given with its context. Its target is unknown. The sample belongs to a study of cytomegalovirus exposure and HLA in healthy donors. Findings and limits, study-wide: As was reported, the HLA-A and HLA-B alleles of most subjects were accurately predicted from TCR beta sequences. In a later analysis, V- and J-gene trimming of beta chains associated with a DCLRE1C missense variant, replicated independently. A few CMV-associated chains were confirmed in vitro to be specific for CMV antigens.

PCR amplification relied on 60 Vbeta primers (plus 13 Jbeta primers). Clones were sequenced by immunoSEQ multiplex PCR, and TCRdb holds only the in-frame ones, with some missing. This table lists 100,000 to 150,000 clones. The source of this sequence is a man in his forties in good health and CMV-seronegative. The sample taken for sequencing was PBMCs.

The CDR3 here is CASSLEFSSQTQYF. CDR3 in DNA: TGTGCCAGCAGCTTAGAATTCAGTAGCCAGACCCAGTACTTC. The genes are TRBV7-2 and TRBJ2-5, with D uncertain. The length of the CDR3 is 14 residues. V shed 1 base and J shed 6 bases, with 12 bases lying between them. Germline values: CDR1 SGHTA, CDR2 FQGNSA.